This T cell receptor (beta chain) was observed in a study of OX40 agonist ivuxolimab in advanced cancers. Study context: Prior checkpoint blockade (anti-PD-1, anti-PD-L1 or anti-CTLA-4) was permitted; 35% to 50% had it.

The CDR3 loop spans 14 amino acids. Germline CDR1 and CDR2: MNHEY and SMNVEV (reference sequence). Trimming took 2 bases from V and 2 from J, leaving 9 bases between them. Some clones are missing from TCRdb's copy, which holds only in-frame ones; the method was immunoSEQ multiplex PCR. This repertoire shows approximately 63,000 clones, around 74% found once; its top ten account for about a tenth. V usage is TRBV27 and J usage is TRBJ1-2; D call uncertain. The origin of this receptor is an adult with an advanced solid tumor such as melanoma, head and neck, liver or kidney cancer. The sequenced sample was CD4+ or CD8+ T cells sorted from blood, obtained in a trial of the OX40 agonist ivuxolimab. CDR3 coding DNA: TGTGCCAGCAGTTTAACTCCGGGCAACTATGGCTACACCTTC. Encoded protein: CASSLTPGNYGYTF.